This T cell receptor (beta chain) is from a study of blood T cell repertoires in COVID-19. TCRdb's table, derived via immunoSEQ multiplex PCR, lists solely in-frame clones and lacks some. The data contain some 45,000 clones, over 70% of them singletons. Germline values: CDR1 SGHTA, CDR2 FQGNSA. The CDR3 has 16 residues. V was pared by 5 bases and J by 4 bases, with 18 bases between. Sample: peripheral blood. J is TRBJ2-1 and V is TRBV7-2; maybe TRBD2 (5 bases). The source is a human donor in a cohort sampled during active COVID-19. In nucleotides, the CDR3 is TGTGCCAGCAGCCCGAGATTAGGAGCGGAGTACAATGAGCAGTTCTTC. Amino acid sequence: CASSPRLGAEYNEQFF.